What follows are 20 T cell receptor beta chains derived from one specimen sequenced in a study of T cells in Graves' hyperthyroidism and ophthalmopathy. Amplification yielded TCR beta CDR3 regions, with RNA transcripts as the source. A set of HTBI primers served as the primers for a first-round RT-PCR of the TCR CDR3. TCRdb re-derived calls from the multiplex PCR reads in MiXCR, one entry per CDR3 protein. The sample gives approximately 600,000 distinct CDR3 sequences, approximately 15% of which show up once; 3.5% to 4.5% is in the top ten. The sample consisted of blood. Source of these receptors: a woman between 40 and 50 years old with Graves' ophthalmopathy.

This clonotype occurred many times. The J gene is TRBJ1-1, the V gene TRBV27; D might be TRBD1 (6 bases). V dropped 6 bases and J dropped 4 bases, with 12 bases sitting between them. Per the germline V gene, CDR1 is MNHEY and CDR2 is SMNVEV (reference sequence). CDR3 length: 13 residues. CDR3 sequence: CASRQGGFTEAFF. DNA for the CDR3: TGTGCCAGCAGACAGGGAGGATTCACTGAAGCTTTCTTT.

This clonotype was seen only a few times. The chain recombines TRBV6-1 with TRBJ1-6; 7 bases are shared with TRBD1. CDR1 is MNHNS and CDR2 is SASEGT in the germline V gene. Trimming removed 4 bases from V and 3 bases from J; junction bases left unmatched: 6. This CDR3 is built from 16 residues. CDR3 residues: CASSATGVVYNSPLHF. The CDR3 DNA reads as TGTGCCAGCAGTGCCACAGGGGTCGTCTATAATTCACCCCTCCACTTT.

This clonotype was counted at least ten times. CDR3: CSVTGHVEGTEAFF. The CDR3 DNA sequence: TGCAGCGTTACAGGACACGTCGAGGGCACTGAAGCTTTCTTT. This chain connects TRBV29-1 to TRBJ1-1, with D maybe TRBD1 (5 bases). In germline, CDR1 is SQVTM, CDR2 ANQGSEA. The CDR3 has 14 amino acids. Trimming cost V 5 bases and J 4 bases, with 17 bases left between them.

The chain employs TRBV6-5 and TRBJ2-2, with TRBD2 matching over 7 bases. The CDR3 totals 15 residues. CDR1 is MNHEY, CDR2 SVGAGI, per germline. Trimming removed 2 bases from V and 1 base from J; junction bases left unmatched: 1. The CDR3 DNA reads TGTGCCAGCAGTTACGAGCGGGGGAACACCGGGGAGCTGTTTTTT. This translates into CASSYERGNTGELFF.

In this sample, this clonotype turned up a few times. This chain links TRBV10-3 with TRBJ2-7; the D is unclear. This CDR3 spans 13 amino acids. Germline lookup yields CDR1 ENHRY and CDR2 SYGVKD. V shed 3 bases and J shed 3 bases, with 9 bases lying between them. This CDR3 is CAISEATNYEQYF. CDR3 bases: TGTGCCATCAGTGAAGCAACTAACTACGAGCAGTACTTC.

This clonotype was detected many times. The chain recombines TRBV30 with TRBJ2-2; no definite D call. Germline V lookup: CDR1 GTSNPN, CDR2 SVGIG (reference sequence). This CDR3 is 13 amino acids long. Trimming removed 0 bases from V and 4 bases from J, with 6 bases in between. In DNA, the CDR3 is TGTGCCTGGAGTGTGGCCTTCACCGGGGAGCTGTTTTTT. Its translation is CAWSVAFTGELFF.

This clonotype was seen at least ten times. This rearrangement joins TRBV20-1 to TRBJ2-7, with TRBD2 matching over 7 bases. V was pared by 0 bases and J by 6 bases, with 8 bases of the junction left unmatched. The CDR3 runs to 14 residues. CDR1 and CDR2 (germline): DFQATT, SNEGSKA (reference sequence). CDR3 coding DNA: TGCAGTGCTAGAGATCCGGCGGGAGTAGGCGAGCAGTACTTC. Translating gives CSARDPAGVGEQYF.

V usage is TRBV4-3 and J usage is TRBJ2-2, with no clear D. The CDR3 length is 13 residues. Germline values: CDR1 LGHNA, CDR2 YSLEER. V was clipped by 1 base and J by 6 bases, with 6 bases between them. CDR3 nucleotides: TGCGCCAGCAGCCAAGGGGAAGCCGGGGAGCTGTTTTTT. Translation gives CASSQGEAGELFF.

This clonotype was seen ten or more times. V and J are TRBV4-1 and TRBJ1-2, with D perhaps TRBD1 (5 bases). Germline V gives CDR1 MGHRA, CDR2 YSYEKL. The CDR3 is 15 residues long. V was shortened by 0 bases and J by 2 bases, with 10 bases between the two germline ends. DNA of the CDR3: TGCGCCAGCAGCCAAGATATGACAGAAAACTATGGCTACACCTTC. Translated, it gives CASSQDMTENYGYTF.

This clonotype was observed a handful of times. This sequence joins TRBV20-1 and TRBJ1-1, with 7 bases identical to TRBD1. The V gene end was trimmed by 0 bases and the J gene end by 0 bases; junction bases not matched to a gene: 7. Germline V gene data show CDR1 as DFQATT and CDR2 as SNEGSKA (reference sequence). The CDR3 consists of 16 residues. CDR3 region: CSARDFTQGMNTEAFF. In nucleotides, the CDR3 is TGCAGTGCTAGAGACTTTACACAGGGGATGAACACTGAAGCTTTCTTT.

This clonotype has only a few counts. V and J are TRBV6-1 and TRBJ2-2; 7 nucleotides align to TRBD1. Per the germline V gene, CDR1 is MNHNS and CDR2 is SASEGT. The CDR3 has 14 amino acids. Unmatched junction bases numbered 11, after V lost 9 bases and J lost 7 bases. CDR3: CASFSTGVNGELFF. The DNA for the CDR3 is TGTGCCAGTTTTTCTACAGGGGTAAACGGGGAGCTGTTTTTT.

This clonotype was counted many times. V usage is TRBV6-5 and J usage is TRBJ1-3; D is undetermined. This CDR3 is built from 16 residues. Germline lookup yields CDR1 MNHEY and CDR2 SVGAGI. Trimming left V 2 bases short and J 4 bases short, with 15 bases between. The CDR3, as DNA: TGTGCCAGCAGTTACGGGGAGGGCCTTGCCGGAAACACCATATATTTT. This codes for CASSYGEGLAGNTIYF.

This chain uses TRBV6-2 or TRBV6-3 with TRBJ1-3, with D perhaps matching TRBD1 (6 bases). The CDR3 is made up of 13 amino acids. From germline, CDR1 is MNHEY and CDR2 SVGEGT. V dropped 11 bases and J dropped 4 bases, with 15 bases sitting between them. CDR3 in amino acids: CAVRGGSGNTIYF. For the CDR3, the DNA is TGTGCCGTCCGAGGGGGATCCGGAAACACCATATATTTT.

V and J are TRBV10-3 and TRBJ2-7, with 13 nucleotides matching TRBD2. The CDR3 totals 16 residues. The V gene end was trimmed by 6 bases and the J gene end by 4 bases; junction bases not matched to a gene: 9. In germline, CDR1 is ENHRY, CDR2 SYGVKD. This CDR3 reads CAIRPGLAGQGYEQYF. The CDR3 DNA reads as TGTGCCATCAGACCGGGACTAGCGGGACAGGGGTACGAGCAGTACTTC.

This clonotype was recorded many times. The chain uses TRBV30 and TRBJ2-7; TRBD2 agrees at 12 bases. Germline loops: CDR1 GTSNPN, CDR2 SVGIG (reference sequence). J gave up 6 bases and V 0 bases, and 6 bases lay outside the gene matches. This CDR3 spans 15 amino acids. The CDR3 loop reads CAWSVGLAGSSEQYF. The CDR3 DNA sequence: TGTGCCTGGAGTGTAGGACTAGCGGGATCTAGCGAGCAGTACTTC.

This clonotype came up many times. V gene TRBV10-3 combines with J gene TRBJ1-1; unclear D gene. V was shortened by 7 bases and J by 5 bases, with 20 bases between the two germline ends. The V gene's germline CDR1 is ENHRY and CDR2 SYGVKD. The CDR3 contains 15 residues. This chain's CDR3 is CAITVSSTGTTEAFF. In DNA form, the CDR3 reads TGTGCCATCACAGTCTCCTCTACTGGAACAACTGAAGCTTTCTTT.

The chain joins TRBV4-2 to TRBJ2-7; 10 nucleotides agree with TRBD2. Germline V gene sequence: CDR1 LGHNA, CDR2 YNFKEQ. CDR3 length: 16 amino acids. The trim removed 1 base at V and 4 bases at J, leaving 7 bases unmatched. For the CDR3, the DNA is TGTGCCAGCAGCCAAGGTGTAAAGCGGGAGGGGTACGAGCAGTACTTC. Protein sequence: CASSQGVKREGYEQYF.

This clonotype has ten or more counts. The chain links TRBV12-3 or TRBV12-4 to TRBJ2-7; 13 bases align to TRBD2. This CDR3 has 19 residues. Unmatched junction bases numbered 15, after V lost 3 bases and J lost 4 bases. The CDR3 spells CASSFTTRGGTSGTYEQYF. The DNA of the CDR3 is TGTGCCAGCAGTTTCACGACGCGAGGAGGGACTAGCGGGACGTACGAGCAGTACTTC.

This clonotype came up a few times. The CDR3 here is CSAQTGYGYTF. CDR3 in DNA: TGCAGTGCCCAGACAGGGTACGGCTACACCTTC. The chain carries TRBV20-1 and TRBJ1-2, with 7 bases fitting TRBD1. Germline CDR1 and CDR2: DFQATT and SNEGSKA (reference sequence). Germline trimming cut 6 bases from V and 8 bases from J; bases unmatched to any gene: 6. The CDR3 covers 11 residues.

There are a few counts of this clonotype. This chain uses TRBV7-2 with TRBJ2-2, with D hard to call. V was clipped by 2 bases and J by 5 bases, with 9 bases between them. CDR1 is SGHTA and CDR2 is FQGNSA in the germline V gene. This CDR3 has 14 residues. CDR3 loop: CASSLTKQTGELFF. CDR3 DNA sequence: TGTGCCAGCAGCTTAACCAAGCAAACCGGGGAGCTGTTTTTT.